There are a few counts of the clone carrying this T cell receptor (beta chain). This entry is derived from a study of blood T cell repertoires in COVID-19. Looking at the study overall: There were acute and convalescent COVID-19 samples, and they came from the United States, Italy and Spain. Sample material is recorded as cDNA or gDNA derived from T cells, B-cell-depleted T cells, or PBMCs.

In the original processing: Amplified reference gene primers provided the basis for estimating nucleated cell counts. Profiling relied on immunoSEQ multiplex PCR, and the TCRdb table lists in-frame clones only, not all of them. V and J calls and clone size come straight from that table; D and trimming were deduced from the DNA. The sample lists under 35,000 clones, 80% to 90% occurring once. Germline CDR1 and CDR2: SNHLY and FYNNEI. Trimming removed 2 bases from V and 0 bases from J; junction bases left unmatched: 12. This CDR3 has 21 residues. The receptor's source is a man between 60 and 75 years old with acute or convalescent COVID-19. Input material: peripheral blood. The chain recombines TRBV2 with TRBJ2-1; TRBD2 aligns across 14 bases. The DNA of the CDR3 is TGTGCCAGCAGTGAACCCTCTGGGACTAGCGGGGGCCCTAGCTCCTACAATGAGCAGTTCTTC. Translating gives CASSEPSGTSGGPSSYNEQFF.